Described below is a single T cell receptor beta chain sequence and its context. Its antigen remains unidentified. Sequencing was performed with immunoSEQ multiplex PCR; in TCRdb, only in-frame clones are kept and a portion is missing. In the table there are 85,000 to 100,000 clones, approximately 86% of which are singletons. The data are from a study of radiotherapy plus CTLA-4 blockade in lung cancer. Overall study context: Of the patients, over 15% showed objective responses and more than 30% attained disease control.

Study-wide points: The study found tumor-derived TCR clones expanded in blood after radiotherapy plus ipilimumab.

Germline V gives CDR1 LGHNA, CDR2 YNFKEQ. Trimming shortened V by 0 bases and J by 0 bases, and 9 bases separated the two germline ends. The CDR3 extends over 16 amino acids. This sample comprised peripheral blood, obtained from a patient treated with radiotherapy plus ipilimumab. This TCR came from a human donor with non-small cell lung cancer that progressed on radiotherapy plus ipilimumab. The chain uses TRBV4-2 and TRBJ1-5; D not resolved. The CDR3: CASSQEGTYSNQPQHF. CDR3 sequence (DNA): TGTGCCAGCAGCCAAGAGGGCACCTATAGCAATCAGCCCCAGCATTTT.